The 7 T cell receptor beta chains listed next were all sequenced from one sample in a study of cytomegalovirus exposure and HLA in healthy donors. Primers: 60 Vbeta forward and 13 Jbeta reverse. TCRdb keeps only in-frame clones here, not all; method: immunoSEQ multiplex PCR. The sample records 150,000 to 200,000 clones, roughly 80% being singletons. Sequenced input: PBMCs. The receptors originated from a girl aged 5-17 years in good health and CMV-seropositive.

The V and J genes are TRBV27 and TRBJ1-2, with 9 bases fitting TRBD1. Germline values: CDR1 MNHEY, CDR2 SMNVEV (reference sequence). The CDR3 length is 14 residues. V lost 2 bases, J lost 6 bases, and 4 bases stayed unmatched. The CDR3: CASSLGRTGDGYTF. The CDR3 region has the DNA TGTGCCAGCAGTTTAGGACGGACAGGGGATGGCTACACCTTC.

The chain combines TRBV6-1 with TRBJ2-1; 11 bases are shared with TRBD2. The V and J ends lost 7 bases and 5 bases, in that order; junction bases with no gene match: 4. Germline CDR1 is MNHNS and CDR2 is SASEGT. The CDR3 sequence is 14 residues long. The CDR3 nucleotides are TGTGCCAGCACTTTAGCGGGGGGGAACAATGAGCAGTTCTTC. It is translated as CASTLAGGNNEQFF.

This chain joins TRBV27 and TRBJ2-7; D unresolved. Germline loops: CDR1 MNHEY, CDR2 SMNVEV (reference sequence). Trimming took 3 bases from V and 3 from J, leaving 9 bases between them. The CDR3 has 13 amino acids. In DNA, the CDR3 is TGTGCCAGCAGTTTTGGCGCTAGCTACGAGCAGTACTTC. Translated, it gives CASSFGASYEQYF.

This rearrangement joins TRBV19 to TRBJ2-5; TRBD2 aligns across 11 bases. Germline CDR1 is LNHDA and CDR2 is SQIVND (reference sequence). CDR3 length: 15 residues. The V and J ends lost 3 bases and 5 bases, in that order; junction bases with no gene match: 5. CDR3 DNA sequence: TGTGCCAGTAGTATGCTAGCGGGAGGCTGGGAGACCCAGTACTTC. This encodes CASSMLAGGWETQYF.

V is TRBV6-6 and J is TRBJ1-1, with D unresolved. From germline, CDR1 is MNHNY and CDR2 SVGAGI (reference sequence). V lost 5 bases and J lost 0, with 7 bases in between. The CDR3 is 13 residues long. CDR3 nucleotide sequence: TGTGCCAGCAGTCGTCAGGTGAACACTGAAGCTTTCTTT. Translation gives CASSRQVNTEAFF.

This rearrangement joins TRBV10-2 to TRBJ2-3; D may be TRBD1 (5 bases). Trimming pared 2 bases from V and 1 base from J, leaving 7 bases between. The V gene's germline CDR1 is WSHSY and CDR2 SAAADI. The CDR3 is 14 residues long. CDR3 protein: CASSEVGGTDTQYF. The CDR3 nucleotides read TGCGCCAGCAGTGAGGTAGGGGGCACAGATACGCAGTATTTT.

The chain links TRBV29-1 to TRBJ2-1; tentatively, D is TRBD1 (6 bases). This CDR3 region has 13 residues. Germline values: CDR1 SQVTM, CDR2 ANQGSEA. V lost 4 bases and J 8 bases, leaving 15 bases between the germline ends. The CDR3 bases are TGCAGCGTTGGGTATAAACAGGGCCATGAGCAGTTCTTC. Translation gives CSVGYKQGHEQFF.